This entry lists 16 T cell receptor beta chains sequenced from one sample in a study of blood T cell repertoires in COVID-19. Repertoires were generated with immunoSEQ multiplex PCR, while TCRdb's copy carries only in-frame clones and drops some. The sample consists of some 88,000 clones, more than 75% of them appearing once. Sequencing used peripheral blood. Receptor source: a woman in her seventies with acute or convalescent COVID-19.

The chain uses TRBV2 and TRBJ1-1, with D uncertain. The CDR3 covers 14 residues. Germline lookup yields CDR1 SNHLY and CDR2 FYNNEI. With 4 bases removed from V and 0 bases from J, the gap between germline ends came to 9 bases. The CDR3 nucleotides read TGTGCCAGCAGTGTTCTACAGATGAACACTGAAGCTTTCTTT. Protein product: CASSVLQMNTEAFF.

This sequence joins TRBV24-1 and TRBJ1-2; possibly TRBD1 for D (6 bases). This CDR3 has 13 amino acids. CDR1 is KGHDR and CDR2 is SFDVKD in the germline V gene. The ends were cut back, 2 bases at V and 8 bases at J, with 11 bases in the middle. The CDR3 region is CATSDSTGRGYTF. The CDR3 nucleotides read TGTGCCACCAGTGATTCTACAGGGAGAGGCTACACCTTC.

The chain employs TRBV21-1 and TRBJ1-2; the table's D call, TRBD1, was not checked against the DNA. TRBV21-1 is a recognized pseudogene. This CDR3 has 16 amino acids. CDR3 bases: TGTGCCAGCAGCAAACAAGACAGGGGGGATCTCTATGGCTACACCTTC. This sequence encodes CASSKQDRGDLYGYTF.

This rearrangement joins TRBV5-4 to TRBJ1-5; D remains ambiguous. The V and J ends lost 4 bases and 2 bases respectively, with 13 bases between them. Germline-derived CDR1 and CDR2 are SGHNT and YYREEE (reference sequence). The CDR3 length is 15 residues. CDR3 bases: TGTGCCAGCAGCGTAGGCGGGGAACGCAATCAGCCCCAGCATTTT. It is translated as CASSVGGERNQPQHF.

This clone came up once. The chain combines TRBV7-2 with TRBJ2-5, with D possibly matching TRBD1 (5 bases). The CDR3 contains 14 residues. In germline, CDR1 is SGHTA, CDR2 FQGNSA. With 1 base removed from V and 6 bases from J, the gap between germline ends came to 12 bases. The CDR3 DNA reads TGTGCCAGCAGCTTAGGGGGCGGAGTTAAGACCCAGTACTTC. This encodes CASSLGGGVKTQYF.

The V and J genes are TRBV19 and TRBJ2-1, with 12 bases identical to TRBD2. CDR1 and CDR2 from the germline V gene are LNHDA and SQIVND (reference sequence). The CDR3 is made up of 15 amino acids. With V trimmed by 4 bases and J by 7 bases, 5 bases remained unmatched. CDR3 loop: CASSKLAGGENEQFF. The CDR3 DNA follows: TGTGCCAGTAGTAAACTAGCGGGGGGAGAAAATGAGCAGTTCTTC.

CDR3 DNA sequence: TGTGCTGCGGGCGGCTGGAGGACAGGGGGCGTCGAGAACACCGGGGAGCTGTTTTTT. Encoded protein: CAAGGWRTGGVENTGELFF. The gene calls are TRBV19 and TRBJ2-2; the match to TRBD1 covers 11 bases. CDR3 length equals 19 residues. Germline CDR1 is LNHDA and CDR2 is SQIVND (reference sequence). The whole variable domain, remainder taken from reference TRBV19 and TRBJ2-2, is DGGITQSPKYLFRKEGQNVTLSCEQNLNHDAMYWYRQDPGQGLRLIYYSQIVNDFQKGDIAEGYSVSREKKESFPLTVTSAQKNPTAFYLCAAGGWRTGGVENTGELFFGEGSRLTVL.

V gene TRBV28 combines with J gene TRBJ1-6; TRBD1 might be the D (6 bases). The CDR3 has 13 residues. Germline CDR1 is MDHEN and CDR2 is SYDVKM. V dropped 7 bases and J dropped 7 bases, with 11 bases sitting between them. The CDR3: CASNGQRNSPLHF. DNA for the CDR3: TGTGCCAGCAACGGACAGAGAAATTCACCCCTCCACTTT.

The chain recombines TRBV5-1 with TRBJ2-2; TRBD2 agrees at 7 bases. V dropped 3 bases and J dropped 7; count of bases not matched to a gene: 6. Per germline, CDR1 SGHRS and CDR2 YFSETQ. This CDR3 is 14 amino acids long. The CDR3 is CASSSRGDGGELFF. CDR3 in DNA: TGCGCCAGCAGCTCTCGGGGGGATGGCGGGGAGCTGTTTTTT.

This clone was seen more than once but under ten times. V usage is TRBV18 and J usage is TRBJ2-4; 15 bases are shared with TRBD2. Germline V gene sequence: CDR1 KGHSH, CDR2 LQKENI. The ends lost 5 bases at V and 6 bases at J; junction bases unmatched: 11. The CDR3 is 18 residues long. DNA for the CDR3: TGTGCCAGCTCAGCCTGGACTAGCGGGAGGGCCGGTGGAAACATTCAGTACTTC. It yields the protein CASSAWTSGRAGGNIQYF.

The gene calls are TRBV5-1 and TRBJ2-5, with 7 positions matching TRBD1. Trimming took 7 bases from V and 2 from J; bases not matched to a gene: 11. Per germline, CDR1 SGHRS and CDR2 YFSETQ. The CDR3 is made up of 15 amino acids. The CDR3 nucleotides are TGCGCCAGCGGAAAAACAGGGGACCCTCAAGAGACCCAGTACTTC. It yields the protein CASGKTGDPQETQYF.

The chain uses TRBV7-8 and TRBJ1-4, with 10 bases aligning to TRBD1. The CDR3 contains 15 residues. V was clipped by 5 bases and J by 7 bases; unmatched bases: 7. Per germline, CDR1 SGHVS and CDR2 FQNEAQ. DNA for the CDR3: TGTGCCAGCAGCCAGACAGGGGGCGGGGGTGAAAAACTGTTTTTT. This encodes CASSQTGGGGEKLFF.

This chain uses TRBV12-5 with TRBJ2-5; TRBD1 might be the D (5 bases). Per the germline V gene, CDR1 is LGHNT and CDR2 is FRNRAP. The CDR3 consists of 13 residues. V shed 5 bases and J shed 3 bases, with 10 bases lying between them. The CDR3 is CASGQGKEETQYF. The CDR3 nucleotides read TGTGCTAGTGGTCAGGGAAAGGAAGAGACCCAGTACTTC. The full variable domain, with the rest looked up from reference TRBV12-5 and TRBJ2-5, is DARVTQTPRHKVTEMGQEVTMRCQPILGHNTVFWYRQTMMQGLELLAYFRNRAPLDDSGMPKDRFSAEMPDATLATLKIQPSEPRDSAVYFCASGQGKEETQYFGPGTRLLVL.

J is TRBJ1-4 and V is TRBV7-9; D may be TRBD1 (5 bases). This CDR3 contains 13 residues. The V end was cut by 9 bases, the J end by 3 bases, with 11 bases between. The germline V gene encodes CDR1 SEHNR and CDR2 FQNEAQ (reference sequence). The CDR3 region is CASGRAANEKLFF. For the CDR3, the DNA is TGTGCCAGTGGCAGGGCGGCTAATGAAAAACTGTTTTTT.

The chain employs TRBV11-2 and TRBJ1-4; TRBD1 is a possible D gene (5 bases). Per germline, CDR1 SGHAT and CDR2 FQNNGV. This CDR3 spans 14 amino acids. The V end lost 2 bases, the J end lost 7 bases, and 11 bases lay between the germline ends. This CDR3 reads CASSLQGAIEKLFF. The CDR3 bases are TGTGCCAGCAGCTTACAAGGGGCGATTGAAAAACTGTTTTTT.

The rearrangement links TRBV4-1 to TRBJ1-5; 9 bases are shared with TRBD1. After removal of 1 base from V and 6 bases from J, the junction contained 10 bases not matched to a gene. Germline CDR1 is MGHRA and CDR2 is YSYEKL. This CDR3 region has 17 residues. The CDR3 is CASSQGLDRGFGQPQHF. CDR3 bases: TGCGCCAGCAGCCAAGGTCTCGACAGGGGGTTCGGTCAGCCCCAGCATTTT.